These 12 T cell receptor beta chains share one sample of origin, sequenced in a study of blood T cell repertoires in COVID-19. TCRdb's table, derived via immunoSEQ multiplex PCR, lists solely in-frame clones and lacks some. The data contain 150,000 to 200,000 clones, about 83% of them singletons. Sample: PBMCs or T cells enriched from blood (not recorded which). These TCRs come from a woman aged 45-60 years in a cohort exposed to, infected with or recovered from COVID-19 (not recorded which).

V is TRBV7-6 and J is TRBJ2-1, with 8 bases matching TRBD2. The CDR3 runs to 15 residues. Germline CDR1 reads SGHVS; CDR2 reads FNYEAQ. The trim removed 3 bases at V and 7 bases at J, leaving 8 bases unmatched. The CDR3 loop reads CASSLSSGRGNEQFF. Here the CDR3 DNA reads TGTGCCAGCAGCTTGTCAAGCGGGAGAGGGAATGAGCAGTTCTTC.

This clone came up once. The chain has TRBV9 and TRBJ2-1; 16 bases agree with TRBD2. J was trimmed by 3 bases and V by 4 bases; bases with no gene match: 4. Germline-derived CDR1 and CDR2 are SGDLS and YYNGEE. This CDR3 contains 17 residues. The CDR3 protein is CASSPGTSGRDYNEQFF. For the CDR3, the DNA is TGTGCCAGCAGCCCTGGGACTAGCGGGAGGGACTACAATGAGCAGTTCTTC.

This clone was observed a single time. The sample has other DNA sequences that encode this CDR3 too. J is TRBJ1-3 and V is TRBV19, with a possible D match to TRBD1 (6 bases). The length of the CDR3 is 14 residues. The ends were cut back, 3 bases at V and 0 bases at J, with 6 bases in the middle. CDR1 and CDR2 from the germline V gene are LNHDA and SQIVND (reference sequence). CDR3 residues: CASSIRGSGNTIYF. The CDR3 DNA sequence: TGTGCCAGTAGTATCAGGGGCTCTGGAAACACCATATATTTT.

The gene calls are TRBV28 and TRBJ1-1; D not resolved. V was trimmed by 3 bases and J by 2 bases, leaving 13 bases between them. The CDR3 is 15 residues long. The germline gives CDR1 MDHEN, CDR2 SYDVKM. CDR3 sequence reads: CASSFEVATNTEAFF. The CDR3 nucleotides are TGTGCCAGCAGTTTTGAGGTCGCTACTAACACTGAAGCTTTCTTT.

This chain joins TRBV28 and TRBJ1-1; 7 bases are shared with TRBD1. The CDR3 totals 16 residues. Looked up from germline, CDR1 is MDHEN and CDR2 is SYDVKM. Unmatched junction bases numbered 5, after V lost 1 base and J lost 0 bases. CDR3 sequence reads: CASSLFRGNMNTEAFF. CDR3 coding DNA: TGTGCCAGCAGTTTATTCAGGGGGAATATGAACACTGAAGCTTTCTTT.

This rearrangement joins TRBV2 to TRBJ1-5, with 8 bases lining up with TRBD1. The CDR3 sequence is 15 residues long. J gave up 1 base and V 3 bases, and 2 bases lay outside the gene matches. Germline values: CDR1 SNHLY, CDR2 FYNNEI. CDR3 in amino acids: CASSDAGGSNQPQHF. The CDR3 DNA reads TGTGCCAGCAGTGATGCAGGGGGCAGCAATCAGCCCCAGCATTTT.

The rearrangement joins TRBV10-3 to TRBJ2-3; 7 nucleotides line up with TRBD2. The CDR3 has 18 residues. The junction had 12 bases not matched to a gene; V was cut back by 3 bases and J by 0 bases. Germline lookup yields CDR1 ENHRY and CDR2 SYGVKD. The CDR3 coding sequence is TGTGCCATCAGTGACCCAAAGTTAGCGGGCCTAAGCACAGATACGCAGTATTTT. It encodes CAISDPKLAGLSTDTQYF.

The chain couples TRBV29-1 to TRBJ2-1, with TRBD1 matching 7 bases. J was trimmed by 1 base and V by 6 bases; bases with no gene match: 9. Germline V gene data show CDR1 as SQVTM and CDR2 as ANQGSEA. CDR3 length: 15 amino acids. The CDR3 DNA follows: TGCAGCGTCTCGACAGGGCCAAGTTCCTACAATGAGCAGTTCTTC. Encoded protein: CSVSTGPSSYNEQFF.

The chain uses TRBV10-3 and TRBJ2-7, with 11 bases that match TRBD1. CDR1 is ENHRY and CDR2 is SYGVKD in the germline V gene. V shed 3 bases, J shed 5 bases, and the junction held 6 bases outside the gene matches. The CDR3 consists of 15 residues. The CDR3: CAISDGTGGSDEQYF. Written as DNA, the CDR3 is TGTGCCATCAGTGACGGGACAGGGGGGAGCGACGAGCAGTACTTC.

This sequence joins TRBV7-2 and TRBJ2-3, with a tentative D call TRBD2 (5 bases). This CDR3 is built from 17 residues. The V gene's germline CDR1 is SGHTA and CDR2 FQGNSA. V shed 5 bases and J shed 5 bases, with 23 bases lying between them. The CDR3 nucleotides are TGTGCCAGCAGCCCACAATACGGGCAGAGGGCATTAGATACGCAGTATTTT. Its protein is CASSPQYGQRALDTQYF.

The genes are TRBV28 and TRBJ2-1; TRBD1 matches at 8 bases. The CDR3 sequence is 15 residues long. V lost 5 bases and J lost 5; bases outside the gene matches: 8. Germline values: CDR1 MDHEN, CDR2 SYDVKM. The CDR3 loop reads CASSNLGQGNNEQFF. The CDR3 DNA is TGTGCCAGCAGTAACCTCGGACAGGGTAACAATGAGCAGTTCTTC. Together with reference TRBV28 and TRBJ2-1, the CDR3 gives the full variable domain: DVKVTQSSRYLVKRTGEKVFLECVQDMDHENMFWYRQDPGLGLRLIYFSYDVKMKEKGDIPEGYSVSREKKERFSLILESASTNQTSMYLCASSNLGQGNNEQFFGPGTRLTVL.

The chain is built from TRBV10-3 and TRBJ2-3, with 7 bases identical to TRBD1. The J segment lost 6 bases and the V segment lost 5 bases, leaving 8 bases of the junction unmatched. The CDR3 totals 14 residues. Germline V lookup: CDR1 ENHRY, CDR2 SYGVKD. DNA for the CDR3: TGTGCCATCAGTCCCGGGACAGCTTTCGATACGCAGTATTTT. This gives the protein CAISPGTAFDTQYF.